A single sample is the source of the 13 T cell receptor beta chains below, sequenced in a study of T-cell memory formation after mild COVID-19. MiXCR, run by TCRdb on the 5' RACE reads, gives a single entry per CDR3 protein. The sample has 150,000 to 200,000 distinct CDR3 sequences; 20% to 25% are singletons. Sequenced sample: PBMCs or a T cell subset sorted from them (not recorded which). Source of these receptors: an adult woman who had mild COVID-19 (a few samples of this study predate the infection). Cell type and time point are not known.

This clonotype appeared a few times. The chain couples TRBV5-1 to TRBJ2-3; TRBD2 aligns across 8 bases. In germline, CDR1 is SGHRS, CDR2 YFSETQ. The junction had 9 bases not matched to a gene; V was cut back by 7 bases and J by 5 bases. This CDR3 comprises 14 residues. This CDR3 is CASSDREGGDTQYF. For the CDR3, the DNA is TGCGCCAGCTCAGATCGGGAGGGCGGAGATACGCAGTATTTT.

This clonotype appeared a few times. The genes are TRBV15 and TRBJ1-6; no reliable D call. V lost 0 bases, J lost 7 bases, and 10 bases lay in between. This CDR3 contains 15 residues. Per germline, CDR1 LNHNV and CDR2 YYDKDF (reference sequence). The CDR3: CATSRESVENSPLHF. Here the CDR3 DNA reads TGTGCCACCAGCAGAGAGAGCGTAGAAAATTCACCCCTCCACTTT.

The V gene is TRBV9, the J gene TRBJ1-1, with a tentative D call TRBD1 (6 bases). Trimming stripped 0 bases from V and 3 bases from J, with 12 bases between. Germline lookup yields CDR1 SGDLS and CDR2 YYNGEE. This CDR3 contains 15 residues. CDR3: CASSVGDIWDTEAFF. CDR3 coding DNA: TGTGCCAGCAGCGTAGGGGACATTTGGGACACTGAAGCTTTCTTT.

This clonotype showed up just a few times. The chain links TRBV4-3 to TRBJ2-7; 9 nucleotides align to TRBD2. Trimming removed 1 base from V and 5 bases from J; junction bases left unmatched: 12. Germline V CDR1 and CDR2: LGHNA, YSLEER. The CDR3 contains 17 residues. The CDR3 coding sequence is TGCGCCAGCAGCCAAGGAGTGGGTAGCGGGAGCCTCGACGAGCAGTACTTC. Amino acid sequence: CASSQGVGSGSLDEQYF.

This chain uses TRBV29-1 with TRBJ1-2, with 7 bases that match TRBD1. This CDR3 contains 11 residues. Germline assignment: CDR1 SQVTM and CDR2 ANQGSEA. The ends lost 6 bases at V and 3 bases at J; junction bases unmatched: 1. CDR3 in amino acids: CSVTGDYGYTF. CDR3 coding DNA: TGCAGCGTCACAGGGGACTATGGCTACACCTTC.

This clonotype was seen more than once but under ten times. The genes are TRBV5-1 and TRBJ1-2; D is perhaps TRBD1 (6 bases). Germline CDR1 reads SGHRS; CDR2 reads YFSETQ. The CDR3 consists of 15 residues. V dropped 4 bases and J dropped 0 bases, with 13 bases sitting between them. In DNA, the CDR3 is TGCGCCAGCAGCGCCTCAGGACAGCCTAACTATGGCTACACCTTC. It specifies CASSASGQPNYGYTF.

The V call is TRBV20-1, the J call TRBJ1-2; 7 bases match TRBD1. Germline trimming cut 0 bases from V and 4 bases from J; bases unmatched to any gene: 11. Germline values: CDR1 DFQATT, CDR2 SNEGSKA (reference sequence). The CDR3 sequence is 16 residues long. Here the CDR3 reads CSARDLGQAAGYGYTF. CDR3 in DNA: TGCAGTGCTAGAGATCTCGGACAGGCAGCTGGCTATGGCTACACCTTC.

The genes are TRBV24-1 and TRBJ1-5; D remains unclear. Per the germline V gene, CDR1 is KGHDR and CDR2 is SFDVKD. V was cut by 8 bases and J by 15 bases, with 7 bases left in between. The CDR3 runs 8 residues. DNA for the CDR3: TGTGCCACCACGTATTGGCATTTT. Its protein product is CATTYWHF.

This clonotype was counted only a few times. The genes are TRBV4-1 and TRBJ2-7; 13 bases match TRBD2. The germline V gene has CDR1 MGHRA and CDR2 YSYEKL. The CDR3 is 17 amino acids. The V gene end was trimmed by 4 bases and the J gene end by 0 bases; junction bases not matched to a gene: 6. CDR3 loop: CASSLGTSGTRSYEQYF. The CDR3 DNA reads as TGCGCCAGCAGCCTAGGGACTAGCGGGACCCGCTCCTACGAGCAGTACTTC.

This clonotype was counted many times. V is TRBV5-1 and J is TRBJ2-1, with D possibly matching TRBD2 (6 bases). The CDR3 consists of 15 residues. Germline V gene data show CDR1 as SGHRS and CDR2 as YFSETQ. V dropped 4 bases and J dropped 4 bases, with 15 bases sitting between them. CDR3 DNA: TGCGCCAGCAGCGCGGGGACTCGGCCTTACAATGAGCAGTTCTTC. As protein: CASSAGTRPYNEQFF.

V is TRBV20-1 and J is TRBJ1-1; TRBD1 matches at 8 bases. This CDR3 comprises 15 residues. In germline, CDR1 is DFQATT, CDR2 SNEGSKA (reference sequence). Trimming at V came to 5 bases and at J to 5 bases, leaving 13 bases not matched to a gene. For the CDR3, the DNA is TGCAGTGCTGGACAGGGAGTAGTGACGAGGACTGAAGCTTTCTTT. Translated: CSAGQGVVTRTEAFF.

The rearrangement links TRBV6-5 to TRBJ2-1; TRBD1 is a possible D gene (6 bases). Deletions cut 0 bases from V and 2 bases from J, with 11 bases between. The CDR3 is made up of 16 amino acids. CDR1 is MNHEY and CDR2 is SVGAGI in the germline V gene. The CDR3 sequence is CASSYSRDKAYNEQFF. As DNA, the CDR3 is TGTGCCAGCAGTTACTCACGGGACAAAGCCTACAATGAGCAGTTCTTC.

The CDR3 nucleotides read TGTGCCAGCAGCCGGGTCCCCTACGAGCAGTACTTC. This sequence encodes CASSRVPYEQYF. V and J are TRBV7-9 and TRBJ2-7; no clear D gene. Germline V lookup: CDR1 SEHNR, CDR2 FQNEAQ (reference sequence). This CDR3 is built from 12 residues. V lost 5 bases to trimming and J lost 2 bases, with 7 bases between them.